This is a list of T cell receptor beta chains from one sample in a study of blood T cells in healthy people across ages. TCRdb re-called the 5' RACE reads through MiXCR, storing one row per CDR3 protein. This sample yields around 1,100,000 distinct CDR3 sequences, of which more than 30% are seen a single time; about an eighth belongs to the top ten. The sample taken for sequencing was blood. The receptors shown here come from a man younger than 35 in good health. The CDR3 runs from the conserved cysteine through the conserved F or W. D genes are given only for firm matches. Some rows have no size entry. The others give once, few or many, or a class for an expanded clone.

v_call	j_call	d_call	clone_size	cdr3_nt	cdr3_aa
TRBV14	TRBJ1-1	TRBD1	NA	TGTGCCAGCAGCCAAGATCCGACAGGGGTCAGACGGAACACTGAAGCTTTCTTT	CASSQDPTGVRRNTEAFF
TRBV20-1	TRBJ2-3	TRBD1	few	TGCAGTGCTAGAGGGACAGGACCGAGCACAGATACGCAGTATTTT	CSARGTGPSTDTQYF
TRBV12-3/TRBV12-4	TRBJ2-3	NA	NA	TGTGCCAGCAGCACTCTCATAGGCGTGTCAGATACGCAGTATTTT	CASSTLIGVSDTQYF
TRBV6-6	TRBJ1-5	TRBD1	NA	TGTGCCAGCAGCCAACAGGGGAACAATCAGCCCCAGCATTTT	CASSQQGNNQPQHF
TRBV20-1	TRBJ2-2	NA	once	TGCAGTGCTAGGTGGAGGAACACCGGGGAGCTGTTTTTT	CSARWRNTGELFF
TRBV20-1	TRBJ1-2	NA	NA	TGCAGTGCTAGACGAGTTGGGGGCTACACCTTC	CSARRVGGYTF
TRBV12-3/TRBV12-4	TRBJ1-2	NA	many	TGTGCCAGCAGTTTAGGGGGGGCTTATGGCTACACCTTC	CASSLGGAYGYTF
TRBV24-1	TRBJ2-1	TRBD2	NA	TGTGCCACCAGCCGGACTAGCGGGGGAGATGAGCAGTTCTTC	CATSRTSGGDEQFF
TRBV5-5	TRBJ2-1	NA	few	TGTGCCAGCAGCTTCTCTTTGGGGGTCTTGAGTTACAATGAGCAGTTCTTC	CASSFSLGVLSYNEQFF
TRBV4-3	TRBJ2-7	NA	NA	TGCACCAGCAGCCAAGATAGGGCGGGTTACTACGAGCAGTACTTC	CTSSQDRAGYYEQYF
TRBV12-3/TRBV12-4	TRBJ2-3	NA	few	TGTGCCAGCAGTTTATTATCCTTTCGGGATACGCAGTATTTT	CASSLLSFRDTQYF
TRBV4-3	TRBJ2-2	NA	NA	TGCGCCAGCAGCCAAGATCGCAGTTGGAACACCGGGGAGCTGTTTTTT	CASSQDRSWNTGELFF
TRBV12-3/TRBV12-4	TRBJ1-2	NA	NA	TGTGCCAGCAGTTTCCAGTCTCTCTATGGTTACACCTTC	CASSFQSLYGYTF
TRBV4-2	TRBJ2-2	NA	NA	TGTGCCAGCAGCCAAGATCGGCGGGGCAGGGGAGACACCGGGGAGCTGTTTTTT	CASSQDRRGRGDTGELFF
TRBV6-2/TRBV6-3	TRBJ2-2	NA	few	TGTGCCAGCAGTTCGGGACCTCCCTCTTCCACCGGGGAGCTGTTTTTT	CASSSGPPSSTGELFF
TRBV5-1	TRBJ2-3	TRBD2	few	TGCGCCAGCAGCCCCTGGACAGGGCGAACTAGCGGGGGGATGATAGATACGCAGTATTTT	CASSPWTGRTSGGMIDTQYF
TRBV7-3	TRBJ2-7	TRBD1	NA	TGTGCCAGCAGCCTAAGACAGGGTCACGAGCAGTACTTC	CASSLRQGHEQYF
TRBV2	TRBJ1-5	NA	NA	TGTGCCAGCAGTGGGACAGCTCAGCCCCAGCATTTT	CASSGTAQPQHF
TRBV14	TRBJ2-7	NA	NA	TGTGCCAGCAGACCCACAGGGTTGAGTCCAAGTGGGCGATCCTACAATGAGCAGTACTTC	CASRPTGLSPSGRSYNEQYF
TRBV2	TRBJ1-4	NA	NA	TGTGCCAGCAGGGCCGGGGCTGGAGAAAAACTGTTTTTT	CASRAGAGEKLFF
TRBV20-1	TRBJ2-3	NA	NA	TGCAGTGGGAGAAATACGCAGTATTTT	CSGRNTQYF
TRBV7-3	TRBJ2-6	NA	NA	TGTGCCAGCAGCCCCAACAGTAACTCTGGGGCCAACGTCCTGACTTTC	CASSPNSNSGANVLTF
TRBV4-1	TRBJ1-2	NA	many	TGCGCCAGCAGCCAAGTAATCCCAGGGCCCTATGGCTACACCTTC	CASSQVIPGPYGYTF
TRBV29-1	TRBJ2-7	NA	many	TGCAGCGTTGAATTTCGCGACAATGAGCAGTACTTC	CSVEFRDNEQYF
TRBV11-2	TRBJ2-1	NA	NA	TGTGCCAGCAGCTCAGTCCGTGGAGGGGGCATGTACAATGAGCAGTTCTTC	CASSSVRGGGMYNEQFF
TRBV9	TRBJ2-3	NA	NA	TGTGCCAGCAGCGTTCTCCGGGGCATAGAAGATACGCAGTATTTT	CASSVLRGIEDTQYF
TRBV4-3	TRBJ2-1	TRBD2	NA	TGCGCCAGCAGCATACTAGCGGGGGGGACAAATGAGCAGTTCTTC	CASSILAGGTNEQFF
TRBV6-2/TRBV6-3	TRBJ2-5	TRBD2	NA	TGTGCCAGCAGTTACCCTCTAGCGGGGGGTTGGAATGAGCAGTACTTC	CASSYPLAGGWNEQYF
TRBV5-4	TRBJ2-4	NA	few	TGTGCCAGCAGCATCCGTACCGTCGAAAATCCTAAAGCCAAAAACATTCAGTACTTC	CASSIRTVENPKAKNIQYF
TRBV9	TRBJ1-3	NA	NA	TGTGCCAGCAGCGTAGTCGGAGGGGACTCTGGAAACACCATATATTTT	CASSVVGGDSGNTIYF
TRBV2	TRBJ1-2	TRBD1	NA	TGTGCCAGCAGGACAGGGTGGGATGGCTACACCTTC	CASRTGWDGYTF
TRBV19	TRBJ2-1	TRBD2	NA	TGTGCCAGTAGTTCCCGACGGACTAGCGGGGGGCCTCCCATACAGTTCTTC	CASSSRRTSGGPPIQFF
TRBV9	TRBJ2-1	TRBD2	few	TGTGCCAGCAGCGCCCTAGCGGGGGGTAGTGATGAGCAGTTCTTC	CASSALAGGSDEQFF